Each of the 20 T cell receptor beta chains below was sequenced from the same sample in a study of pediatric ulcerative colitis (dated by TCRdb to the late 2010s). During colonoscopy, one to two pinch biopsies were obtained from the rectum for research purposes. Receptors were amplified or captured by the immunoSEQ multiplex PCR assay. TCRdb retrieved this table from immuneACCESS and kept in-frame rearrangements only. Not all clones are present; in checked studies, unresolved V genes account for under half, and no reason is known for the remainder. The sample table records about 20,000 clones; 70% to 80% of these occur just once. Approximately 7% of the sample goes to the ten largest clones. Sequencing was performed on gut tissue. The receptors derive from a boy aged 10-17 years with moderate ulcerative colitis.

The chain recombines TRBV6-6 with TRBJ2-5; no definite D call. Germline CDR1 and CDR2: MNHNY and SVGAGI (reference sequence). This CDR3 is built from 11 residues. V was shortened by 4 bases and J by 5 bases, with 5 bases between the two germline ends. The CDR3 DNA reads TGTGCCAGCAGTTCGGTGGAGACCCAGTACTTC. This translates into CASSSVETQYF.

The rearrangement links TRBV11-2 to TRBJ1-5; 10 bases line up with TRBD1. CDR1 is SGHAT, CDR2 FQNNGV, per germline. The CDR3 is made up of 15 amino acids. With V trimmed by 5 bases and J by 4 bases, 5 bases remained unmatched. In DNA form, the CDR3 reads TGTGCCAGCAGCGACCGGGACAGGGGTAATCAGCCCCAGCATTTT. Translated, it gives CASSDRDRGNQPQHF.

This clone was counted once. The chain carries TRBV2 and TRBJ1-2, with TRBD1 as a possible D gene (5 bases). CDR3 size: 15 residues. With 3 bases removed from V and 8 bases from J, the gap between germline ends came to 19 bases. Per the germline V gene, CDR1 is SNHLY and CDR2 is FYNNEI. The DNA for the CDR3 is TGTGCCAGCAGTGATCCGGGGGGTTCCTTCGCGGGCTACACCTTC. It encodes CASSDPGGSFAGYTF.

Of note for this clone: The junction and the germline gene differ at one end; a read error may be behind it. The J gene is TRBJ1-1, the V gene TRBV18, with D possibly matching TRBD1 (6 bases). CDR3 length: 14 amino acids. The germline V gene has CDR1 KGHSH and CDR2 LQKENI. The CDR3 spells CASSPQGMNTEAFF. CDR3 nucleotide sequence: TGTGCCAGCTCTCCACAGGGAATGAACACTGAAGCTTTCTTT.

V and J are TRBV5-6 and TRBJ2-7; perhaps TRBD1 as D (5 bases). V lost 1 base, J lost 7 bases, and 12 bases lay in between. The CDR3 is 13 residues long. Germline-derived CDR1 and CDR2 are SGHDT and YYEEEE. In DNA form, the CDR3 reads TGTGCCAGCAGCTTGAGGCAGGGTGGGGAGCAGTACTTC. Translating gives CASSLRQGGEQYF. The full variable domain, with the rest looked up from reference TRBV5-6 and TRBJ2-7, is DAGVTQSPTHLIKTRGQQVTLRCSPKSGHDTVSWYQQALGQGPQFIFQYYEEEERQRGNFPDRFSGHQFPNYSSELNVNALLLGDSALYLCASSLRQGGEQYFGPGTRLTVT.

The chain joins TRBV6-1 to TRBJ1-5; 7 bases align to TRBD1. Per the germline V gene, CDR1 is MNHNS and CDR2 is SASEGT. The CDR3 spans 14 residues. J lost 5 bases, V lost 7 bases, and 8 bases had no gene match. The CDR3 DNA reads as TGTGCCAGCACCACGACAGGGCCTCATCAGCCCCAGCATTTT. It codes for CASTTTGPHQPQHF.

The genes are TRBV6-9 and TRBJ1-2, with 7 bases matching TRBD1. Germline assignment: CDR1 MNHGY and CDR2 SVAAGI. There are 18 residues in the CDR3. With V trimmed by 6 bases and J by 4 bases, 20 bases remained unmatched. CDR3 bases: TGTGCCAGCAGAACAAACGCCCAGCAGAACGGGACAGCCTATGGCTACACCTTC. Translating gives CASRTNAQQNGTAYGYTF.

The chain combines TRBV11-2 with TRBJ1-3; D ambiguous. Trimming pared 1 base from V and 0 bases from J, leaving 10 bases between. The germline V gene encodes CDR1 SGHAT and CDR2 FQNNGV. CDR3 length equals 16 residues. The CDR3 loop is CASSLVMRDSGNTIYF. CDR3 bases: TGTGCCAGCAGCTTAGTGATGAGGGACTCTGGAAACACCATATATTTT.

This chain links TRBV19 with TRBJ1-1; D perhaps matches TRBD1 (5 bases). In germline, CDR1 is LNHDA, CDR2 SQIVND (reference sequence). Trimming took 0 bases from V and 2 from J, leaving 10 bases between them. The CDR3 consists of 15 residues. The CDR3: CASSIDPGANTEAFF. CDR3 coding DNA: TGTGCCAGTAGTATAGATCCTGGGGCCAACACTGAAGCTTTCTTT.

This clone was found a few times. The gene calls are TRBV6-1 and TRBJ1-3; no clear D. From germline, CDR1 is MNHNS and CDR2 SASEGT. Trimming cost V 1 base and J 0 bases, with 7 bases left between them. This CDR3 region has 15 residues. In DNA, the CDR3 is TGTGCCAGCAGTGAAGAACCCAGCTCTGGAAACACCATATATTTT. It is translated as CASSEEPSSGNTIYF.

The rearrangement links TRBV7-2 to TRBJ2-3, with D hard to call. CDR1 is SGHTA, CDR2 FQGNSA, per germline. The V end lost 3 bases, the J end lost 2 bases, and 6 bases lay between the germline ends. The CDR3 covers 13 residues. In DNA form, the CDR3 reads TGTGCCAGCAGCTTGGCCTTCACAGATACGCAGTATTTT. Protein product: CASSLAFTDTQYF.

The J gene is TRBJ2-3, the V gene TRBV7-9; D unclear. V was trimmed by 3 bases and J by 0 bases, leaving 10 bases between them. This CDR3 spans 15 amino acids. The germline gives CDR1 SEHNR, CDR2 FQNEAQ (reference sequence). The CDR3, as DNA: TGTGCCAGCAGCTTTTCGGGCACCAGCACAGATACGCAGTATTTT. Translated: CASSFSGTSTDTQYF.

This rearrangement joins TRBV29-1 to TRBJ2-3; 10 bases map to TRBD1. CDR1 SQVTM and CDR2 ANQGSEA come from the germline V gene. This CDR3 is 12 amino acids long. J was trimmed by 10 bases and V by 3 bases; bases with no gene match: 4. The CDR3 DNA reads as TGCAGCGTTGATAAGGACAGGGGGGCGCAGTATTTT. This sequence encodes CSVDKDRGAQYF.

This chain connects TRBV5-6 to TRBJ1-4, with TRBD1 as a possible D gene (5 bases). The CDR3 extends over 17 amino acids. Germline CDR1 SGHDT, CDR2 YYEEEE. V was shortened by 3 bases and J by 7 bases, with 22 bases between the two germline ends. The CDR3 loop reads CASSSTRPGQGSEKLFF. In DNA form, the CDR3 reads TGTGCCAGCAGCTCCACCCGGCCCGGGCAGGGCAGTGAAAAACTGTTTTTT.

The chain uses TRBV7-6 and TRBJ1-4; perhaps TRBD1 as D (6 bases). Trimming left V 0 bases short and J 7 bases short, with 12 bases between. The CDR3 consists of 15 residues. From germline, CDR1 is SGHVS and CDR2 FNYEAQ. In DNA form, the CDR3 reads TGTGCCAGCAGCTTAGCGGAGACAGGTGGTGAAAAACTGTTTTTT. This translates into CASSLAETGGEKLFF.

The chain couples TRBV28 to TRBJ1-2, with D unclear. This CDR3 has 11 residues. Germline-derived CDR1 and CDR2 are MDHEN and SYDVKM. The V end lost 6 bases, the J end lost 4 bases, and 6 bases lay between the germline ends. This CDR3 is CASREGYGYTF. CDR3 DNA sequence: TGTGCCAGCAGGGAGGGCTATGGCTACACCTTC.

On this clone: This specimen includes other DNA sequences encoding the same CDR3. J is TRBJ2-1 and V is TRBV1; TRBD2, as called in the table, went unchecked against the DNA. TRBV1 is flagged as a pseudogene. This CDR3 is built from 16 residues. The CDR3 coding sequence is TGCACCAGCAGCCCAGGGGGGGGCGGGGGGGCGAGGAAGCAGTTCTTC. Translation gives CTSSPGGGGGARKQFF.

The CDR3: CASIIFSGANVLTF. The DNA of the CDR3 is TGCGCCAGCATAATCTTCTCTGGGGCCAACGTCCTGACTTTC. The chain uses TRBV23-1 and TRBJ2-6; D gene ambiguous. TRBV23-1 is an open reading frame, and its role is uncertain. The CDR3 is made up of 14 amino acids. V lost 7 bases and J lost 0, with 7 bases in between.

This chain connects TRBV7-2 to TRBJ2-5; 7 nucleotides line up with TRBD1. After removal of 4 bases from V and 1 base from J, the junction contained 6 bases not matched to a gene. CDR1 and CDR2 from the germline V gene are SGHTA and FQGNSA. The CDR3 totals 15 residues. This chain's CDR3 is CASSSSGQSQETQYF. The CDR3 DNA follows: TGTGCCAGCAGCTCGTCGGGACAGAGCCAAGAGACCCAGTACTTC.

The rearrangement links TRBV7-3 to TRBJ2-3; 8 bases fit TRBD2. The CDR3 runs 18 residues. With 4 bases clipped from V and 4 bases from J, the junction kept 16 bases outside the gene matches. Germline V gene sequence: CDR1 SGHTA, CDR2 FQGTGA. The CDR3 DNA follows: TGTGCCAGCAGCTCACCCGGGACTAGGCTGCCAGAGTCAGATACGCAGTATTTT. Translation: CASSSPGTRLPESDTQYF.